Shown below are 23 T cell receptor beta chains from a single sample sequenced in a study of blood T cell repertoires in COVID-19. Sequencing was performed with immunoSEQ multiplex PCR; in TCRdb, only in-frame clones are kept and a portion is missing. The table lists roughly 70,000 clones, 80% of them singletons, with over 7.5% in the top ten. The sample taken for sequencing was peripheral blood. The receptors originated from a human donor in a cohort sampled during active COVID-19.

This clone was counted once. The chain recombines TRBV7-3 with TRBJ2-3, with 8 positions matching TRBD2. V was clipped by 2 bases and J by 3 bases; unmatched bases: 13. CDR1 and CDR2 (germline): SGHTA, FQGTGA. This CDR3 is built from 18 residues. Here the CDR3 DNA reads TGTGCCAGCAGCTTATACACTAGCGGCCTAGGGGATACAGATACGCAGTATTTT. Protein: CASSLYTSGLGDTDTQYF.

The genes are TRBV9 and TRBJ2-5; TRBD2 aligns across 7 bases. V gave up 2 bases and J gave up 2 bases; unmatched junction bases: 6. This CDR3 has 15 amino acids. The germline gives CDR1 SGDLS, CDR2 YYNGEE. Here the CDR3 reads CASSVIPGGQETQYF. CDR3 bases: TGTGCCAGCAGCGTGATACCGGGAGGACAAGAGACCCAGTACTTC.

The CDR3 loop reads CASSYPPNHGINNQPQHF. The CDR3, as DNA: TGTGCCAGCAGTTACCCACCCAATCACGGGATAAACAATCAGCCCCAGCATTTT. The chain combines TRBV6-2 or TRBV6-3 with TRBJ1-5; D not resolved. This CDR3 region has 18 residues. V was clipped by 2 bases and J by 3 bases, with 20 bases between them. CDR1 and CDR2 (germline): MNHEY, SVGEGT.

This sequence joins TRBV28 and TRBJ2-1; 9 positions match TRBD1. V shed 3 bases and J 6 bases; nucleotides not matched to a gene: 6. The V gene's germline CDR1 is MDHEN and CDR2 SYDVKM. The CDR3 extends over 15 amino acids. CDR3 region: CASSFPGQGRNEQFF. The DNA of the CDR3 is TGTGCCAGCAGTTTTCCGGGACAGGGACGCAATGAGCAGTTCTTC.

V is TRBV6-5 and J is TRBJ2-7; 10 bases align to TRBD2. Germline trimming cut 7 bases from V and 5 bases from J; bases unmatched to any gene: 5. The length of the CDR3 is 13 residues. Germline V gene sequence: CDR1 MNHEY, CDR2 SVGAGI. The CDR3 sequence is CASTVAGGNEQYF. The CDR3, as DNA: TGTGCCAGCACCGTAGCGGGAGGTAACGAGCAGTACTTC.

This rearrangement joins TRBV7-6 to TRBJ2-3; TRBD1 agrees at 8 bases. The germline CDR1 and CDR2 sequences are SGHVS and FNYEAQ. The trim removed 4 bases at V and 2 bases at J, leaving 5 bases unmatched. CDR3 size: 15 residues. The CDR3 DNA reads TGTGCCAGCAGCTCCGGACAGGGACTCACAGATACGCAGTATTTT. It is translated as CASSSGQGLTDTQYF.

This clone was seen a handful of times. The chain is built from TRBV27 and TRBJ2-7; TRBD2 aligns across 7 bases. Losses at the gene ends were 4 bases for V and 6 bases for J; bases not matched to a gene: 21. Germline CDR1 and CDR2: MNHEY and SMNVEV (reference sequence). This CDR3 contains 18 residues. This CDR3 reads CASSYDVGGPSMGGEQYF. In DNA, the CDR3 is TGTGCCAGCAGTTATGATGTGGGAGGGCCTTCGATGGGGGGCGAGCAGTACTTC.

The CDR3 here is CASSLVQMNTEAFF. The CDR3 coding sequence is TGTGCCAGCAGCTTAGTCCAGATGAACACTGAAGCTTTCTTT. The V gene is TRBV7-2, the J gene TRBJ1-1; D gene ambiguous. Trimming stripped 1 base from V and 0 bases from J, with 6 bases between. CDR1 and CDR2 (germline): SGHTA, FQGNSA. CDR3 length: 14 residues.

For this clone: Other nucleotide sequences from this sample produce the same CDR3. The V gene is TRBV7-2, the J gene TRBJ2-2; D is unclear. CDR1 is SGHTA and CDR2 is FQGNSA in the germline V gene. The CDR3 totals 15 residues. Trimming removed 1 base at V and 2 bases at J, with 8 bases between. CDR3 DNA sequence: TGTGCCAGCAGCTTAGTAAGGAGAAACACCGGGGAGCTGTTTTTT. This gives the protein CASSLVRRNTGELFF.

This chain links TRBV5-1 with TRBJ2-7; TRBD1 aligns across 8 bases. The germline V gene encodes CDR1 SGHRS and CDR2 YFSETQ. V lost 0 bases, J lost 4 bases, and 6 bases stayed unmatched. This CDR3 spans 15 amino acids. Written as DNA, the CDR3 is TGCGCCAGCAGCTTGGTGGCAGGGGGCAAATACGAGCAGTACTTC. Protein sequence: CASSLVAGGKYEQYF.

The chain employs TRBV28 and TRBJ1-4, with 7 bases identical to TRBD1. Germline V gives CDR1 MDHEN, CDR2 SYDVKM. This CDR3 comprises 15 residues. The V gene end was trimmed by 4 bases and the J gene end by 5 bases; junction bases not matched to a gene: 7. CDR3 protein: CASSSKTGPNEKLFF. In nucleotides, the CDR3 is TGTGCCAGCAGTTCCAAGACAGGGCCAAATGAAAAACTGTTTTTT.

V and J are TRBV19 and TRBJ1-4; D is unresolved. In germline, CDR1 is LNHDA, CDR2 SQIVND (reference sequence). This CDR3 comprises 14 residues. V was trimmed by 4 bases and J by 2 bases, leaving 8 bases between them. The CDR3 sequence is CASSRRATNEKLFF. For the CDR3, the DNA is TGTGCCAGTAGTAGGAGGGCCACTAATGAAAAACTGTTTTTT.

The CDR3 region has the DNA TGTGCCAGCAGCCGCCGGGGACGGCCAGGGGGCTGGAATGAGCAGTTCTTC. Translation: CASSRRGRPGGWNEQFF. This chain connects TRBV6-2 or TRBV6-3 to TRBJ2-1, with 8 bases aligning to TRBD1. CDR3 size: 17 residues. Germline CDR1 MNHEY, CDR2 SVGEGT. V shed 6 bases and J 7 bases; nucleotides not matched to a gene: 17.

The chain is built from TRBV7-9 and TRBJ1-4, with a tentative D call TRBD1 (5 bases). The CDR3 extends over 16 amino acids. Looked up from germline, CDR1 is SEHNR and CDR2 is FQNEAQ (reference sequence). Trimming removed 3 bases at V and 3 bases at J, with 14 bases between. CDR3 protein: CASSFGKAGPNEKLFF. The CDR3 region has the DNA TGTGCCAGCAGCTTTGGAAAAGCAGGGCCTAATGAAAAACTGTTTTTT.

CDR3 loop: CASSHREGLSYNEQFF. The CDR3 DNA reads as TGTGCCAGCAGCCACCGGGAGGGCCTTTCCTACAATGAGCAGTTCTTC. The chain combines TRBV3-1 (or the pseudogene TRBV3-2) with TRBJ2-1; 8 bases line up with TRBD2. CDR3 length equals 16 residues. Germline V CDR1 and CDR2: LGHDT, YNNKEL (reference sequence). V was clipped by 3 bases and J by 1 base; unmatched bases: 5.

The chain has TRBV18 and TRBJ2-3; the D gene is possibly TRBD2 (6 bases). Germline V gene data show CDR1 as KGHSH and CDR2 as LQKENI. This CDR3 region has 15 residues. V lost 1 base to trimming and J lost 2 bases, with 10 bases between them. CDR3 sequence reads: CASSPLAGITDTQYF. The CDR3 DNA is TGTGCCAGCTCACCACTTGCGGGAATCACAGATACGCAGTATTTT.

The chain employs TRBV9 and TRBJ2-7, with TRBD1 identical over 8 bases. V trimming: 7 bases; J trimming: 12 bases; junction bases outside the gene matches: 18. CDR1 and CDR2 (germline): SGDLS, YYNGEE. The CDR3 covers 14 residues. CDR3 loop: CASVEGQEEGSSYF. The DNA of the CDR3 is TGTGCCAGCGTGGAGGGACAGGAAGAGGGGAGTTCGTACTTC.

The rearrangement joins TRBV19 to TRBJ2-7; D remains unclear. Deletions cut 1 base from V and 4 bases from J, with 8 bases between. The germline V gene has CDR1 LNHDA and CDR2 SQIVND (reference sequence). The CDR3 length is 13 residues. Here the CDR3 reads CASSIGGFYEQYF. DNA of the CDR3: TGTGCCAGTAGTATAGGCGGATTTTACGAGCAGTACTTC.

The rearrangement uses TRBV6-2 or TRBV6-3 and TRBJ1-5; a weak D match, TRBD1 (6 bases). The CDR3 covers 15 residues. Trimming took off 6 bases at V and 2 bases at J, with 14 bases between the two ends. Germline lookup yields CDR1 MNHEY and CDR2 SVGEGT. In DNA, the CDR3 is TGTGCCAGCAGCCAAGGGGGTACGGGCAATCAGCCCCAGCATTTT. Translated: CASSQGGTGNQPQHF.

The chain recombines TRBV10-1 with TRBJ2-5; 7 bases are shared with TRBD1. Germline V gene data show CDR1 as WNHNN and CDR2 as SYGVQD (reference sequence). The CDR3 is 14 residues long. The trim removed 10 bases at V and 4 bases at J, leaving 12 bases unmatched. This CDR3 is CAIQRTGRRETQYF. The CDR3 DNA reads TGCGCCATCCAGCGGACAGGACGGAGAGAGACCCAGTACTTC.

The J gene is TRBJ2-3, the V gene TRBV30, with D perhaps matching TRBD2 (6 bases). The CDR3 runs to 12 residues. The germline gives CDR1 GTSNPN, CDR2 SVGIG (reference sequence). Trimming took off 1 base at V and 10 bases at J, with 12 bases between the two ends. This CDR3 is CAWSDSSEAQYF. CDR3 sequence (DNA): TGTGCCTGGAGTGACTCTAGCGAGGCGCAGTATTTT.

This chain uses TRBV13 with TRBJ1-1; the match to TRBD1 covers 9 bases. J was trimmed by 4 bases and V by 7 bases; bases with no gene match: 10. Per the germline V gene, CDR1 is PRHDT and CDR2 is FYEKMQ (reference sequence). The CDR3 has 15 amino acids. CDR3 loop: CASNPQGALGTEAFF. CDR3 DNA sequence: TGTGCCAGCAACCCACAGGGGGCGCTGGGCACTGAAGCTTTCTTT.

V and J are TRBV5-1 and TRBJ2-7; TRBD2 matches 9 bases. Germline V gene sequence: CDR1 SGHRS, CDR2 YFSETQ. Trimming at V came to 1 base and at J to 5 bases, leaving 7 bases not matched to a gene. The CDR3 is 15 amino acids. The CDR3 protein is CASSLTGASGNEQYF. CDR3 nucleotides: TGCGCCAGCAGCTTGACAGGGGCTAGCGGGAACGAGCAGTACTTC.